This is a list of T cell receptor beta chains from one sample in a study of T cell repertoires in cytomegalovirus infection. From the reads, TCRdb called clonotypes with MiXCR, one entry per CDR3 protein. The sample carries a few hundred thousand distinct CDR3 sequences, over 7.5% recorded once. The material sequenced was PBMCs. The origin of the receptors is a human donor in good health (CMV status not recorded). Some clones in this sample may be carry-over from other donors' samples. The CDR3 runs from the conserved cysteine through the conserved F or W. Each record gives: J gene, V gene, CDR3 protein.

>TRBJ2-7|TRBV7-2
CASSLGPTGSEQYF
>TRBJ2-2|TRBV12-3/TRBV12-4
CASSFLTSGRYTGELFF
>TRBJ1-3|TRBV6-1
CASSGQYGNTIYF
>TRBJ2-2|TRBV10-3
CAISESTRGLANTGELFF
>TRBJ2-5|TRBV6-2/TRBV6-3
CASSSVGQNQETQYF
>TRBJ2-6|TRBV7-9
CASQGAITSGANVLTF
>TRBJ1-1|TRBV15
CATSSIFLRAQEGAFF
>TRBJ2-7|TRBV7-2
CASSLGLGQGTLSYEQYF
>TRBJ2-7|TRBV7-2
CASSLRQDWGEQYF
>TRBJ1-6|TRBV7-2
CASSQTGAGRNSPLHF
>TRBJ2-3|TRBV12-3/TRBV12-4
CASSFRLGARLTDTQYF
>TRBJ1-5|TRBV20-1
CSARAMTGKGNQPQHF
>TRBJ2-1|TRBV7-9
CASSLEPKPNNEQFF
>TRBJ1-5|TRBV7-2
CASSPRGGQPQHF
>TRBJ2-3|TRBV7-8
CASSSWSGTDTQYF
>TRBJ2-7|TRBV11-3
CASSLAEGQGNEQYF